This T cell receptor beta chain was retrieved from a study of blood T cell repertoires in COVID-19. Trimming took off 5 bases at V and 5 bases at J, with 7 bases between the two ends. This CDR3 region has 12 residues. CDR1 is SGHNT and CDR2 is YYREEE in the germline V gene (reference sequence). Assay: immunoSEQ multiplex PCR; the TCRdb copy retains only in-frame clones and omits some. Counted here are approximately 76,000 clones, 70% to 90% occurring once; the ten biggest clones make up just over 8%. The chain is built from TRBV5-4 and TRBJ2-2; D not resolved. Source material: peripheral blood. The TCR comes from a man aged 25 to 45 with acute or convalescent COVID-19. In nucleotides, the CDR3 is TGTGCCAGCAGTTTATATACCGGGGAGCTGTTTTTT. This gives the protein CASSLYTGELFF.